The clone carrying this T cell receptor (beta chain) was detected a few times. This specimen comes from a study of early T cells in non-severe SARS-CoV-2 infection. Study details: The chains were unpaired, and the sequenced material was bulk RNA from unsorted whole blood.

Researchers tagged individual cDNA molecules with unique molecular identifiers. TCRdb reprocessed the 5' RACE reads with MiXCR, giving one entry per CDR3 protein. The sample includes fewer than 100,000 distinct CDR3 sequences, approximately 11% of them seen just once. The germline CDR1 and CDR2 sequences are GTSNPN and SVGIG (reference sequence). V gave up 5 bases and J gave up 5 bases, with 9 bases separating them. The CDR3 has 12 residues. The source is an adult who was a healthcare worker with PCR-confirmed SARS-CoV-2 infection or an uninfected control (not recorded which). This sequence joins TRBV30 and TRBJ1-4; D perhaps matches TRBD1 (5 bases). Sequencing was performed on whole blood. DNA for the CDR3: TGTGCCTGGGAGGGGCAGAATGAAAAACTGTTTTTT. Amino acids: CAWEGQNEKLFF.